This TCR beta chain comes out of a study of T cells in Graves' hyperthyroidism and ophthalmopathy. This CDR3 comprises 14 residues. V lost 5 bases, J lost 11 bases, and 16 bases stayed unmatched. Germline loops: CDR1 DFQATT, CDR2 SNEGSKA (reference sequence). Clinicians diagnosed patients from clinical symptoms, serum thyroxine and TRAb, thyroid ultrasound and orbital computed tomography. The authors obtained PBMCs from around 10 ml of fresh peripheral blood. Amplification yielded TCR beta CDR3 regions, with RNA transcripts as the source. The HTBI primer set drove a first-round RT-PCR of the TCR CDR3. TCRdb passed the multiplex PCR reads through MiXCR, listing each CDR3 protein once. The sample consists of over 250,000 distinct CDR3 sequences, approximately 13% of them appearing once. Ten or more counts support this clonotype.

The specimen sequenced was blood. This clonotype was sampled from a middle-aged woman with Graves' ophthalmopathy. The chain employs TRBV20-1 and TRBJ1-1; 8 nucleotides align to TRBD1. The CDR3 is CSAAPGQDPQGAFF. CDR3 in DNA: TGCAGTGCTGCCCCGGGACAGGACCCGCAAGGGGCTTTCTTT.